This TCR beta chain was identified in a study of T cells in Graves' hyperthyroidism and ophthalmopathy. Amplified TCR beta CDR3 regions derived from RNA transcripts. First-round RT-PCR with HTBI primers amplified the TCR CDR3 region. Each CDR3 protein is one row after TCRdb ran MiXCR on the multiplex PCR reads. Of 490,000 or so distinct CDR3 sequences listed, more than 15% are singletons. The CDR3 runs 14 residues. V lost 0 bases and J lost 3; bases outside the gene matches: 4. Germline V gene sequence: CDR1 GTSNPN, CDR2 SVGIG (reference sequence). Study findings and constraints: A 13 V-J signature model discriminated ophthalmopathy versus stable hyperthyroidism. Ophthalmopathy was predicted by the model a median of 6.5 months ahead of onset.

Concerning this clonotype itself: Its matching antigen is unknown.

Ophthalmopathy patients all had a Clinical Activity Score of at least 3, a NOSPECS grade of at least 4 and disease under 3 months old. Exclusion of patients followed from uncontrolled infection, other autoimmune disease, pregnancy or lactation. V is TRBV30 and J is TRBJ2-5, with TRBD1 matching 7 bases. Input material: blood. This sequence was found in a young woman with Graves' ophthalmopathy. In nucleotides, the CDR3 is TGTGCCTGGAGTGTGGGACAGATCAAAGAGACCCAGTACTTC. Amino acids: CAWSVGQIKETQYF.